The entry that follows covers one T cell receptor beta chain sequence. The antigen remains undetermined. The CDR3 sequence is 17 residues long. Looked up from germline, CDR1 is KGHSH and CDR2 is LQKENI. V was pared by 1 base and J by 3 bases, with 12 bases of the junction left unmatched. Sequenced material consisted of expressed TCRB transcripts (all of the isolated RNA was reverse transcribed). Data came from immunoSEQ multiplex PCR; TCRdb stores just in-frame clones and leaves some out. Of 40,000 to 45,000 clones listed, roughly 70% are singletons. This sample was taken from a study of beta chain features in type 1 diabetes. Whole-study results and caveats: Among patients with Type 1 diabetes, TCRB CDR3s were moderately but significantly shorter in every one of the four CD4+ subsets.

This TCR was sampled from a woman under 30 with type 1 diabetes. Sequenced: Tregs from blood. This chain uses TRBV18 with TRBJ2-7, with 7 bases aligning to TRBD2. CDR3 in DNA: TGTGCCAGCTCACCACTACCGAGAGCGGGACTCGGCTACGAGCAGTACTTC. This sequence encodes CASSPLPRAGLGYEQYF.